These 30 T cell receptor beta chains were all obtained from the same sample, sequenced in a study of vaccination effects on CD4 cells after COVID-19. These receptors are not linked to any known antigen. The table came from immunoSEQ multiplex PCR; TCRdb's copy has only in-frame clones and leaves some out. The sample shows tens of thousands of clones, roughly four fifths of them seen only once. Subsequent to 10 days of culture, CD4+ T cells were isolated. The person had a PCR-confirmed SARS-CoV-2 infection during March to December 2020. Participants completed two doses of the BNT162b2 or mRNA-1273 vaccine. The source material was CD4+ T cells from PBMCs cultured without peptide, sampled after COVID-19 vaccination. These receptors all stem from a human donor who had a prior SARS-CoV-2 infection.

The V and J genes are TRBV30 and TRBJ1-2; 7 bases match TRBD1. The CDR3 consists of 14 residues. The germline V gene has CDR1 GTSNPN and CDR2 SVGIG (reference sequence). The V and J ends lost 5 bases and 0 bases, in that order; junction bases with no gene match: 6. The CDR3 region is CAWAGQSSNYGYTF. In nucleotides, the CDR3 is TGTGCCTGGGCGGGACAGTCCTCTAACTATGGCTACACCTTC.

This clone turned up a few times. The CDR3 reads CASSRKGTGDTIYF. The CDR3, as DNA: TGCGCCAGCAGCCGAAAGGGGACAGGGGACACCATATATTTT. The chain employs TRBV4-1 and TRBJ1-3, with 10 bases matching TRBD1. Unmatched junction bases numbered 5, after V lost 4 bases and J lost 8 bases. The germline V gene encodes CDR1 MGHRA and CDR2 YSYEKL. This CDR3 spans 14 amino acids.

V gene TRBV30 combines with J gene TRBJ2-4; possibly TRBD2 for D (5 bases). Germline V gene sequence: CDR1 GTSNPN, CDR2 SVGIG (reference sequence). This CDR3 region has 13 residues. V shed 0 bases and J shed 8 bases, with 11 bases lying between them. Here the CDR3 reads CAWSVSSSDIQYF. The DNA of the CDR3 is TGTGCCTGGAGTGTCTCTAGCTCAGACATTCAGTACTTC.

The rearrangement uses TRBV28 and TRBJ2-3; either TRBD1 or TRBD2 may supply D (5 bases each). Trimming stripped 2 bases from V and 4 bases from J, with 7 bases between. The CDR3 runs 13 residues. In germline, CDR1 is MDHEN, CDR2 SYDVKM. CDR3 amino acids: CASSLRGPDTQYF. CDR3 in DNA: TGTGCCAGCAGTTTACGGGGCCCAGATACGCAGTATTTT.

The rearrangement uses TRBV10-3 and TRBJ2-1; 7 bases fit TRBD1. The V gene's germline CDR1 is ENHRY and CDR2 SYGVKD. The CDR3 is 15 amino acids. J gave up 9 bases and V 3 bases, and 11 bases lay outside the gene matches. CDR3 region: CAISDSRQGGGEQFF. The CDR3 DNA sequence: TGTGCCATCAGTGACTCTAGGCAAGGGGGCGGTGAGCAGTTCTTC.

This clone was detected once. The rearrangement joins TRBV11-3 to TRBJ2-3; TRBD2 matches at 8 bases. The CDR3 has 14 residues. Trimming cost V 5 bases and J 5 bases; bases outside gene matches: 6. The germline V gene has CDR1 SGHNT and CDR2 YENEEA. The DNA of the CDR3 is TGTGCCAGCAGCCCCGGGGGGGATATAGATACGCAGTATTTT. This translates into CASSPGGDIDTQYF.

In its sample, this clone was seen once. The J gene is TRBJ2-3, the V gene TRBV5-1; 9 bases agree with TRBD2. Germline assignment: CDR1 SGHRS and CDR2 YFSETQ. The trim removed 4 bases at V and 6 bases at J, leaving 9 bases unmatched. This CDR3 is 15 amino acids long. CDR3 sequence (DNA): TGCGCCAGCAGCCCCATAGCGGGGGTCTCGGATACGCAGTATTTT. Amino acid sequence: CASSPIAGVSDTQYF.

This clone was seen more than once but under ten times. The chain has TRBV7-2 and TRBJ2-7, with 8 positions matching TRBD2. CDR3 length equals 14 residues. With 5 bases clipped from V and 6 bases from J, the junction kept 9 bases outside the gene matches. Germline V gene data show CDR1 as SGHTA and CDR2 as FQGNSA. CDR3 coding DNA: TGTGCCAGCAGCCTCCCGGGGGGGCGTTTCGAGCAGTACTTC. This translates into CASSLPGGRFEQYF. Full variable domain (outside the CDR3, taken from reference TRBV7-2 and TRBJ2-7): GAGVSQSPSNKVTEKGKDVELRCDPISGHTALYWYRQSLGQGLEFLIYFQGNSAPDKSGLPSDRFSAERTGGSVSTLTIQRTQQEDSAVYLCASSLPGGRFEQYFGPGTRLTVT.

The V gene is TRBV6-5, the J gene TRBJ2-7; 8 bases fit TRBD1. This CDR3 is 14 amino acids long. Germline trimming cut 6 bases from V and 6 bases from J; bases unmatched to any gene: 10. CDR1 and CDR2 (germline): MNHEY, SVGAGI. The CDR3 bases are TGTGCCAGCAGCAAAAGCGGACAGGGAGCCGAGCAGTACTTC. Protein: CASSKSGQGAEQYF.

V usage is TRBV11-3 and J usage is TRBJ2-7, with 10 bases that match TRBD2. CDR3 length: 15 amino acids. In germline, CDR1 is SGHNT, CDR2 YENEEA. The V and J ends lost 5 bases and 1 base, in that order; junction bases with no gene match: 5. The CDR3 is CASSPLLAGSYEQYF. CDR3 nucleotide sequence: TGTGCCAGCAGCCCGCTACTAGCGGGGTCCTACGAGCAGTACTTC.

The rearrangement joins TRBV4-3 to TRBJ1-2, with 7 bases that match TRBD1. The CDR3 runs 15 residues. Trimming took 3 bases from V and 7 from J; bases not matched to a gene: 11. Looked up from germline, CDR1 is LGHNA and CDR2 is YSLEER. CDR3 sequence (DNA): TGCGCCAGCAGCCACCCGGACAGGATTAACGGTGGCTACACCTTC. It codes for CASSHPDRINGGYTF.

This clone has just one count. This chain links TRBV5-5 with TRBJ2-1; 7 positions agree with TRBD2. The J segment lost 3 bases and the V segment lost 4 bases, leaving 4 bases of the junction unmatched. From germline, CDR1 is SGHKS and CDR2 YYEKEE (reference sequence). The CDR3 is 14 residues long. The CDR3 DNA reads TGTGCCAGCAGCCCAGCGGGGCTCTACAATGAGCAGTTCTTC. It translates to CASSPAGLYNEQFF.

The chain links TRBV7-2 to TRBJ2-1; no definite D call. The CDR3 has 15 residues. Germline CDR1 is SGHTA and CDR2 is FQGNSA. Trimming took 5 bases from V and 3 from J, leaving 14 bases between them. The CDR3 spells CASSPRAPDYNEQFF. CDR3 DNA: TGTGCCAGCAGCCCCCGGGCCCCAGACTACAATGAGCAGTTCTTC.

There are a few counts of this clone. This chain connects TRBV6-2 or TRBV6-3 to TRBJ2-5; a possible D gene is TRBD1 (5 bases). This CDR3 spans 16 amino acids. The germline CDR1 and CDR2 sequences are MNHEY and SVGEGT. V lost 5 bases and J lost 5, with 21 bases in between. As DNA, the CDR3 is TGTGCCAGCAGTAGGAACTTAGGGGTCCTAAGGGAGACCCAGTACTTC. Protein sequence: CASSRNLGVLRETQYF.

This clone was seen just once. V gene TRBV30 combines with J gene TRBJ1-4; possible D gene TRBD1, 6 bases. V gave up 3 bases and J gave up 6 bases, with 17 bases separating them. The CDR3 runs to 15 residues. The germline V gene has CDR1 GTSNPN and CDR2 SVGIG (reference sequence). The CDR3, as DNA: TGTGCCTGGAGGAACCACGACAGGCCATATGAAAAACTGTTTTTT. This translates into CAWRNHDRPYEKLFF.

The sample holds one count of this clone. CDR3 DNA: TGTGCCAGCAGTGAAGGGGGGACAGGGGTTGCCAATGAGCAGTTCTTC. Its protein product is CASSEGGTGVANEQFF. The chain uses TRBV2 and TRBJ2-1, with 10 bases matching TRBD1. Germline lookup yields CDR1 SNHLY and CDR2 FYNNEI. With 1 base clipped from V and 6 bases from J, the junction kept 6 bases outside the gene matches. The length of the CDR3 is 16 residues.

In regard to this clone: The identical CDR3 is also encoded by other nucleotide sequences in the sample. The CDR3 here is CASRGQGGTEAFF. For the CDR3, the DNA is TGTGCCAGCAGAGGACAGGGGGGCACTGAAGCTTTCTTT. The chain combines TRBV2 with TRBJ1-1, with TRBD1 matching over 10 bases. Germline CDR1 and CDR2: SNHLY and FYNNEI. V trimming: 6 bases; J trimming: 4 bases; junction bases outside the gene matches: 2. This CDR3 has 13 residues.

The rearrangement uses TRBV7-2 and TRBJ2-5; 13 bases are a match to TRBD2. The junction had 11 bases not matched to a gene; V was cut back by 2 bases and J by 5 bases. The germline gives CDR1 SGHTA, CDR2 FQGNSA. The CDR3 length is 18 residues. The CDR3 nucleotides are TGTGCCAGCAGCTTAACCCCTACTAGCGGGGGGGCCAGGGAGACCCAGTACTTC. It encodes CASSLTPTSGGARETQYF.

This chain uses TRBV20-1 with TRBJ1-2; D uncertain. The V end lost 3 bases, the J end lost 4 bases, and 15 bases lay between the germline ends. The germline V gene has CDR1 DFQATT and CDR2 SNEGSKA (reference sequence). This CDR3 has 14 residues. The CDR3 region has the DNA TGCAGTGCTAGTAACCAGGTCGGGAGCTATGGCTACACCTTC. This translates into CSASNQVGSYGYTF.

This clone was seen once. This chain connects TRBV7-8 to TRBJ1-2, with D hard to call. Trimming stripped 3 bases from V and 6 bases from J, with 11 bases between. This CDR3 region has 13 residues. Looked up from germline, CDR1 is SGHVS and CDR2 is FQNEAQ. In nucleotides, the CDR3 is TGTGCCAGCAGCTTTTATTCTTCGAATGGCTACACCTTC. Translated, it gives CASSFYSSNGYTF.

This clone was detected once. The rearrangement uses TRBV27 and TRBJ2-7; the match to TRBD1 covers 7 bases. Germline values: CDR1 MNHEY, CDR2 SMNVEV (reference sequence). V shed 5 bases, J shed 0 bases, and the junction held 7 bases outside the gene matches. The CDR3 spans 15 residues. The CDR3 bases are TGTGCCAGCAGTAGGACAGGAACGAGCTCCTACGAGCAGTACTTC. It encodes CASSRTGTSSYEQYF.

The J gene is TRBJ1-3, the V gene TRBV19, with a tentative D call TRBD1 (6 bases). The CDR3 extends over 15 amino acids. Germline values: CDR1 LNHDA, CDR2 SQIVND (reference sequence). The ends were cut back, 10 bases at V and 0 bases at J, with 16 bases in the middle. The CDR3 here is CATVRTRGSGNTIYF. In nucleotides, the CDR3 is TGTGCCACAGTCAGAACCAGGGGCTCTGGAAACACCATATATTTT.

The rearrangement joins TRBV5-1 to TRBJ1-1, with D tentatively TRBD1 (5 bases). This CDR3 spans 14 amino acids. The germline CDR1 and CDR2 sequences are SGHRS and YFSETQ. Trimming left V 2 bases short and J 0 bases short, with 8 bases between. CDR3 sequence reads: CASSLDSMNTEAFF. The DNA for the CDR3 is TGCGCCAGCAGCTTAGACAGCATGAACACTGAAGCTTTCTTT.

This chain joins TRBV15 and TRBJ1-2, with TRBD1 matching 8 bases. Germline V lookup: CDR1 LNHNV, CDR2 YYDKDF (reference sequence). The CDR3 sequence is 14 residues long. V shed 0 bases, J shed 8 bases, and the junction held 5 bases outside the gene matches. In nucleotides, the CDR3 is TGTGCCACCAGCAGAGAGGACAGGGTAACCGGCTACACCTTC. Translated, it gives CATSREDRVTGYTF.

The chain uses TRBV11-2 and TRBJ2-1, with 8 bases matching TRBD2. CDR3 size: 15 residues. Germline CDR1 SGHAT, CDR2 FQNNGV. Trimming removed 3 bases from V and 7 bases from J; junction bases left unmatched: 8. CDR3 coding DNA: TGTGCCAGCAGCTTTGGCGGGAGGTATGTGAATGAGCAGTTCTTC. Protein: CASSFGGRYVNEQFF. Full variable domain (rest looked up from reference TRBV11-2 and TRBJ2-1): EAGVAQSPRYKIIEKRQSVAFWCNPISGHATLYWYQQILGQGPKLLIQFQNNGVVDDSQLPKDRFSAERLKGVDSTLKIQPAKLEDSAVYLCASSFGGRYVNEQFFGPGTRLTVL.

This clone was seen a handful of times. At one end, the junction sequence differs from germline, possibly due to a read error. The chain is built from TRBV7-8 and TRBJ2-7, with D perhaps matching TRBD1 (6 bases). The CDR3 consists of 12 residues. Germline values: CDR1 SGHVS, CDR2 FQNEAQ. This CDR3 reads CASSPRGSLPNF. CDR3 bases: TGTGCCAGCAGCCCAAGGGGGAGCCTACCGAACTTC.

The gene calls are TRBV7-8 and TRBJ2-7, with 9 bases that match TRBD1. The J segment lost 12 bases and the V segment lost 5 bases, leaving 17 bases of the junction unmatched. Germline CDR1 reads SGHVS; CDR2 reads FQNEAQ. CDR3 size: 15 residues. CDR3 DNA sequence: TGTGCCAGCAGCGCGGTGGACGGGACAGGGATATTACGGTACTTC. This codes for CASSAVDGTGILRYF. Based on the CDR3 plus reference TRBV7-8 and TRBJ2-7, the full variable domain is GAGVSQSPRYKVAKRGQDVALRCDPISGHVSLFWYQQALGQGPEFLTYFQNEAQLDKSGLPSDRFFAERPEGSVSTLKIQRTQQEDSAVYLCASSAVDGTGILRYFGPGTRLTVT.

This sequence joins TRBV15 and TRBJ2-2; D possibly matches TRBD1 or TRBD2 (5 bases each). This CDR3 contains 17 residues. Between the trimmed V and J ends, which lost 0 bases and 1 base, there was a span of 12 bases. In germline, CDR1 is LNHNV, CDR2 YYDKDF (reference sequence). CDR3: CATSRDHGDGNTGELFF. The DNA of the CDR3 is TGTGCCACCAGCAGAGATCATGGGGACGGGAACACCGGGGAGCTGTTTTTT.

This clone has more than one count but fewer than ten. The V and J genes are TRBV28 and TRBJ1-1, with D possibly matching TRBD1 (6 bases). The germline gives CDR1 MDHEN, CDR2 SYDVKM. The CDR3 totals 13 residues. V lost 5 bases and J 10 bases, leaving 17 bases between the germline ends. The CDR3 region has the DNA TGTGCCAGCAGTCAGGCGACACTGACAGGAGCTTTCTTT. Translating gives CASSQATLTGAFF.

This clone is categorized as medium-sized. V usage is TRBV27 and J usage is TRBJ1-1; 10 bases map to TRBD1. CDR1 is MNHEY and CDR2 is SMNVEV in the germline V gene (reference sequence). Losses at the gene ends were 5 bases for V and 1 base for J; bases not matched to a gene: 4. This CDR3 comprises 15 residues. CDR3 DNA sequence: TGTGCCAGCAGTCCCCGACAGGGGGCGAACACTGAAGCTTTCTTT. Its protein is CASSPRQGANTEAFF.